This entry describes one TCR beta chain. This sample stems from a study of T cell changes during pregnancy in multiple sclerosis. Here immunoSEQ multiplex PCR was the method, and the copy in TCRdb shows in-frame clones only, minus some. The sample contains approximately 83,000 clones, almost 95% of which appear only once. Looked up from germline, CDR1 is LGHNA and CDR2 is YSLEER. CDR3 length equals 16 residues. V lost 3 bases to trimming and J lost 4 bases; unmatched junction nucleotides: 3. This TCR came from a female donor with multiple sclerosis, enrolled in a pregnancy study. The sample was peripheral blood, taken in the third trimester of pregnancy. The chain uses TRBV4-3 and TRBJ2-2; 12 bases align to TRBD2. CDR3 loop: CASSQSGLAGTGELFF. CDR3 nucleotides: TGCGCCAGCAGCCAGTCGGGACTAGCGGGCACCGGGGAGCTGTTTTTT.